The rows below give T cell receptor beta chains drawn from one sample of a study of blood T cell repertoires in COVID-19. Measured with immunoSEQ multiplex PCR; TCRdb has only the in-frame clones, and not every one. The table lists approximately 360,000 clones, roughly 89% of them singletons. The sequencing input was peripheral blood. The receptors were sampled from a man aged 18 to 29 with active or convalescent COVID-19. CDR3s include the opening cysteine and the closing phenylalanine or tryptophan. D genes are given only for firm matches.

D: TRBD1
J: TRBJ1-1
V: TRBV19
DNA: TGTGCCAGTAGTATCTGGACAGGCTCCGAAGCTTTCTTT
CDR3: CASSIWTGSEAFF

D: -
J: TRBJ1-6
V: TRBV7-5
DNA: TGTGCCAGAAGCCCGGTCCAGGGGAATTCACCCCTCCACTTT
CDR3: CARSPVQGNSPLHF

D: TRBD2
J: TRBJ2-1
V: TRBV5-1
DNA: TGCGCCAGCAGCCTGGTAGGACTAGCGGTCAATGAGCAGTTCTTC
CDR3: CASSLVGLAVNEQFF

D: -
J: TRBJ1-2
V: TRBV7-2
DNA: TGTGCCAGCAGCTTAGCGCGGGGGGGCGCAGGCGGCTACACCTTC
CDR3: CASSLARGGAGGYTF

D: -
J: TRBJ2-7
V: TRBV20-1
DNA: TGCAGTGCTCAATACAACTACGAGCAGTACTTC
CDR3: CSAQYNYEQYF

D: TRBD2
J: TRBJ2-3
V: TRBV5-1
DNA: TGCGCCAGCAGCTCCTTAGCGGGGCGCACAGATACGCAGTATTTT
CDR3: CASSSLAGRTDTQYF

D: -
J: TRBJ1-1
V: TRBV28
DNA: TGTGCCAGCACCGCGAGGGGGACGGAGAACACTGAAGCTTTCTTT
CDR3: CASTARGTENTEAFF

D: -
J: TRBJ1-5
V: TRBV9
DNA: TGTGCCAGCAGCGTAGGAGGGCTTAGCAATCAGCCCCAGCATTTT
CDR3: CASSVGGLSNQPQHF

D: -
J: TRBJ1-4
V: TRBV6-2/TRBV6-3
DNA: TGTGCCAGCAGCTGGACTTATGGGGAAAAACTGTTTTTT
CDR3: CASSWTYGEKLFF

D: -
J: TRBJ1-1
V: TRBV19
DNA: TGTGCCAGTAGTATAGGGGGTGGCAGGGGTTTTACTGAAGCTTTCTTT
CDR3: CASSIGGGRGFTEAFF

D: TRBD1
J: TRBJ1-5
V: TRBV6-5
DNA: TGTGCCAGCAGACCAGACAGGGGGCGCGATCAGCCCCAGCATTTT
CDR3: CASRPDRGRDQPQHF

D: -
J: TRBJ2-3
V: TRBV7-2
DNA: TGTGCCAGCAGCTTCAGGGGGGGCACAGATACGCAGTATTTT
CDR3: CASSFRGGTDTQYF

D: TRBD2
J: TRBJ2-3
V: TRBV19
DNA: TGTGCCAGTATTATGGCTAGCGGGACGACAGATACGCAGTATTTT
CDR3: CASIMASGTTDTQYF

D: TRBD1
J: TRBJ1-5
V: TRBV6-5
DNA: TGTGCCAGCTGGGACAGGGCCAATCAGCCCCAGCATTTT
CDR3: CASWDRANQPQHF

D: TRBD1
J: TRBJ2-3
V: TRBV7-9
DNA: TGTGCCAGCAGCTTATTCCGGGACAGGGGGACAGATACGCAGTATTTT
CDR3: CASSLFRDRGTDTQYF

D: TRBD2
J: TRBJ2-1
V: TRBV7-6
DNA: TGTGCCAGCAGCGACCGATCTAGCGGGAGCTACAATGAGCAGTTCTTC
CDR3: CASSDRSSGSYNEQFF

D: -
J: TRBJ1-3
V: TRBV3-1/TRBV3-2
DNA: TGTGCCAGCAGCTTGCGGACTCTTTTTTCTGGAGGAAACACCATATATTTT
CDR3: CASSLRTLFSGGNTIYF

D: TRBD1
J: TRBJ1-5
V: TRBV3-1/TRBV3-2
DNA: TGTGCCAGCAGCCTCCGGGACAGTAACAATCAGCCCCAGCATTTT
CDR3: CASSLRDSNNQPQHF

D: -
J: TRBJ1-2
V: TRBV5-4
DNA: TGTGCCAGCACCACTCGGACGGGGATGATGACGGCCTATGGCTACACCTTC
CDR3: CASTTRTGMMTAYGYTF

D: -
J: TRBJ1-2
V: TRBV2
DNA: TGTGTCAGCGGCGACAGGCCTAACTATGGCTACACCTTC
CDR3: CVSGDRPNYGYTF

D: TRBD1
J: TRBJ1-5
V: TRBV28
DNA: TGTGCCAGCAGTCCGTCGACAGGGTACAATCAGCCCCAGCATTTT
CDR3: CASSPSTGYNQPQHF

D: -
J: TRBJ1-5
V: TRBV28
DNA: TGTGCCAGCAGCCCAGGCAGGGCCTCTCAGCCCCAGCATTTT
CDR3: CASSPGRASQPQHF